These 20 T cell receptor beta chains share one sample of origin, sequenced in a study of blood T cell repertoires in COVID-19. Clones were read by immunoSEQ multiplex PCR, and TCRdb kept only the in-frame ones, dropping some. The table lists 65,000 to 95,000 clones, 70% to 90% of them singletons, with more than 10% in the top ten. The specimen was peripheral blood. Every receptor here comes from a man aged 65-85 years with active or convalescent COVID-19.

The gene calls are TRBV4-1 and TRBJ1-1; 10 positions match TRBD1. The ends lost 4 bases at V and 5 bases at J; junction bases unmatched: 4. Germline-derived CDR1 and CDR2 are MGHRA and YSYEKL. This CDR3 region has 14 residues. CDR3 sequence: CASSLDRGSTEAFF. The CDR3 DNA is TGCGCCAGCAGCCTGGACAGGGGGTCTACTGAAGCTTTCTTT.

The chain uses TRBV5-1 and TRBJ1-1; 9 nucleotides line up with TRBD1. CDR3 length equals 20 residues. J was trimmed by 1 base and V by 2 bases; bases with no gene match: 18. CDR1 SGHRS and CDR2 YFSETQ come from the germline V gene. In nucleotides, the CDR3 is TGCGCCAGCAGCTTCAACCTATTACACCGGGACAGGGAGGGGAACACTGAAGCTTTCTTT. It translates to CASSFNLLHRDREGNTEAFF.

This clone appeared once. V and J are TRBV9 and TRBJ2-5, with 7 bases aligning to TRBD1. The CDR3 runs to 15 residues. V shed 4 bases and J 3 bases; nucleotides not matched to a gene: 9. Per germline, CDR1 SGDLS and CDR2 YYNGEE. CDR3 sequence: CASSLRQGPEETQYF. Here the CDR3 DNA reads TGTGCCAGCAGCCTCAGACAGGGTCCAGAAGAGACCCAGTACTTC.

The chain is built from TRBV7-9 and TRBJ1-1; no definite D call. This CDR3 has 15 amino acids. Trimming took off 0 bases at V and 3 bases at J, with 11 bases between the two ends. The germline V gene encodes CDR1 SEHNR and CDR2 FQNEAQ (reference sequence). CDR3 bases: TGTGCCAGCAGCTTAGCCATAGGGAGGGACACTGAAGCTTTCTTT. Its translation is CASSLAIGRDTEAFF.

The genes are TRBV5-1 and TRBJ2-7; 10 positions match TRBD1. Germline loops: CDR1 SGHRS, CDR2 YFSETQ. V was pared by 4 bases and J by 2 bases, with 6 bases of the junction left unmatched. CDR3 length: 15 residues. CDR3 protein: CASSLRTGGPYEQYF. DNA of the CDR3: TGCGCCAGCAGCCTTCGGACAGGGGGACCCTACGAGCAGTACTTC. Full variable domain (missing parts from reference TRBV5-1 and TRBJ2-7): KAGVTQTPRYLIKTRGQQVTLSCSPISGHRSVSWYQQTPGQGLQFLFEYFSETQRNKGNFPGRFSGRQFSNSRSEMNVSTLELGDSALYLCASSLRTGGPYEQYFGPGTRLTVT.

The chain has TRBV6-5 and TRBJ1-1; D may be TRBD1 (5 bases). The CDR3 runs to 14 residues. The germline CDR1 and CDR2 sequences are MNHEY and SVGAGI. Trimming removed 6 bases from V and 1 base from J, with 12 bases in between. The CDR3 coding sequence is TGTGCCAGCAGCCGGGGGGGATGGAACACTGAAGCTTTCTTT. Residues: CASSRGGWNTEAFF.

The chain has TRBV6-2 or TRBV6-3 and TRBJ1-2; 8 bases align to TRBD1. The V and J ends lost 4 bases and 6 bases, in that order; junction bases with no gene match: 4. This CDR3 has 13 amino acids. The V gene's germline CDR1 is MNHEY and CDR2 SVGEGT. The CDR3 bases are TGTGCCAGCAGTTGGACAGGGCCAAATGGCTACACCTTC. Protein: CASSWTGPNGYTF.

The chain links TRBV28 to TRBJ1-4; 8 nucleotides align to TRBD1. V lost 6 bases, J lost 8 bases, and 8 bases stayed unmatched. Germline CDR1 reads MDHEN; CDR2 reads SYDVKM. The CDR3 has 14 amino acids. CDR3 DNA: TGTGCCAGCAGCCGACAGGGGACGAGAGAAAAACTGTTTTTT. Its translation is CASSRQGTREKLFF.

This chain joins TRBV19 and TRBJ1-1, with TRBD1 matching 9 bases. V lost 5 bases to trimming and J lost 8 bases; unmatched junction nucleotides: 9. This CDR3 has 14 amino acids. CDR1 and CDR2 from the germline V gene are LNHDA and SQIVND (reference sequence). CDR3 DNA: TGTGCCAGTAGTGGGCGGACAGGGGTAATGGAAGCTTTCTTT. Translation gives CASSGRTGVMEAFF.

The chain uses TRBV10-3 and TRBJ2-1; TRBD2 aligns across 13 bases. Trimming removed 5 bases from V and 5 bases from J; junction bases left unmatched: 6. The CDR3 is 16 residues long. Germline CDR1 reads ENHRY; CDR2 reads SYGVKD. The CDR3 here is CAISRTSGGGHNEQFF. Here the CDR3 DNA reads TGTGCCATCAGTAGAACTAGCGGGGGGGGTCACAATGAGCAGTTCTTC.

The chain couples TRBV5-4 to TRBJ2-3, with 9 bases lining up with TRBD2. V lost 1 base and J lost 10; bases outside the gene matches: 7. The germline gives CDR1 SGHNT, CDR2 YYREEE (reference sequence). The CDR3 extends over 14 amino acids. CDR3 sequence reads: CASSLMLAGYPQYF. The CDR3 DNA is TGTGCCAGCAGCTTGATGCTAGCGGGATATCCGCAGTATTTT.

This chain joins TRBV27 and TRBJ1-2, with 8 bases matching TRBD1. This CDR3 is 20 amino acids long. Germline values: CDR1 MNHEY, CDR2 SMNVEV (reference sequence). V shed 5 bases and J 5 bases; nucleotides not matched to a gene: 25. As DNA, the CDR3 is TGTGCCAGCAGTACCACCTCAGGGGGCGCGAGGGGTGGTGGCGCATATGGCTACACCTTC. Protein product: CASSTTSGGARGGGAYGYTF.

V is TRBV4-2 and J is TRBJ2-1; perhaps TRBD2 as D (5 bases). Looked up from germline, CDR1 is LGHNA and CDR2 is YNFKEQ. The V end lost 5 bases, the J end lost 4 bases, and 18 bases lay between the germline ends. The CDR3 covers 16 residues. Written as DNA, the CDR3 is TGTGCCAGCAGCTCCCTTAAGGCGGGCAGGTACAATGAGCAGTTCTTC. Amino acid sequence: CASSSLKAGRYNEQFF.

The CDR3 is CASNRASGQGTEAFF. CDR3 sequence (DNA): TGTGCCAGCAATAGAGCCTCGGGACAGGGGACTGAAGCTTTCTTT. The chain is built from TRBV27 and TRBJ1-1; 10 bases are a match to TRBD1. The V gene end was trimmed by 7 bases and the J gene end by 5 bases; junction bases not matched to a gene: 10. CDR3 length equals 15 residues. Germline-derived CDR1 and CDR2 are MNHEY and SMNVEV (reference sequence).

The rearrangement uses TRBV10-1 and TRBJ2-2; tentative D call: TRBD1 (6 bases). There are 16 residues in the CDR3. The V end lost 0 bases, the J end lost 4 bases, and 12 bases lay between the germline ends. Germline V gene data show CDR1 as WNHNN and CDR2 as SYGVQD (reference sequence). CDR3 residues: CASSESWDTLTGELFF. The CDR3 nucleotides read TGCGCCAGCAGTGAGTCGTGGGACACACTCACCGGGGAGCTGTTTTTT.

The rearrangement uses TRBV27 and TRBJ1-5; D gene uncertain. This CDR3 region has 18 residues. Germline V CDR1 and CDR2: MNHEY, SMNVEV (reference sequence). The V and J ends lost 7 bases and 4 bases respectively, with 26 bases between them. In nucleotides, the CDR3 is TGTGCCAGCAAGCCTCAATGGGGTTGGGGAACGGGGAATCAGCCCCAGCATTTT. Protein: CASKPQWGWGTGNQPQHF.

The chain combines TRBV5-5 with TRBJ1-2; D perhaps matches TRBD1 (5 bases). CDR1 and CDR2 from the germline V gene are SGHKS and YYEKEE (reference sequence). Trimming shortened V by 4 bases and J by 0 bases, and 16 bases separated the two germline ends. There are 16 residues in the CDR3. CDR3 loop: CASSRTIGEANYGYTF. The DNA for the CDR3 is TGTGCCAGCAGCCGAACCATAGGGGAAGCTAACTATGGCTACACCTTC. Variable domain in full (rest from reference TRBV5-5 and TRBJ1-2): DAGVTQSPTHLIKTRGQQVTLRCSPISGHKSVSWYQQVLGQGPQFIFQYYEKEERGRGNFPDRFSARQFPNYSSELNVNALLLGDSALYLCASSRTIGEANYGYTFGSGTRLTVV.

The rearrangement uses TRBV20-1 and TRBJ1-1, with unresolved D. The CDR3 covers 11 residues. Germline CDR1 is DFQATT and CDR2 is SNEGSKA (reference sequence). Trimming cost V 1 base and J 11 bases, with 11 bases left between them. This CDR3 is CSARGGGGAFF. The CDR3 DNA follows: TGCAGTGCTAGAGGTGGTGGAGGCGCTTTCTTT.

This chain joins TRBV5-1 and TRBJ1-2, with 9 bases lining up with TRBD1. V was clipped by 4 bases and J by 2 bases; unmatched bases: 9. The germline gives CDR1 SGHRS, CDR2 YFSETQ. The CDR3 is made up of 16 amino acids. The CDR3 DNA is TGCGCCAGCAGCGAATTCCCGGGACAGGGAAACTATGGCTACACCTTC. Its translation is CASSEFPGQGNYGYTF.

This clone appeared a single time. The rearrangement joins TRBV27 to TRBJ1-5, with 7 bases fitting TRBD1. Unmatched junction bases numbered 6, after V lost 5 bases and J lost 2 bases. CDR1 and CDR2 (germline): MNHEY, SMNVEV (reference sequence). The CDR3 extends over 15 amino acids. The CDR3 loop reads CASSPQGLGNQPQHF. As DNA, the CDR3 is TGTGCCAGCAGTCCACAGGGGTTGGGCAATCAGCCCCAGCATTTT.